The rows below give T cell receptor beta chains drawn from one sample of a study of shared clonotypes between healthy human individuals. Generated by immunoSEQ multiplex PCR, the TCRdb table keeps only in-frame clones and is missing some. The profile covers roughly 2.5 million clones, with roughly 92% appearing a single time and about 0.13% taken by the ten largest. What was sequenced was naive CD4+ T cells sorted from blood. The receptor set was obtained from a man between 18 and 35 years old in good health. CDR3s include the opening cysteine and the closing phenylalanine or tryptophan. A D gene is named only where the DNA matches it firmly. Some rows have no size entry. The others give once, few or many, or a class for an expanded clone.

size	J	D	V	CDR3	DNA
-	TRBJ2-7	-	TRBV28	CASSLRTGIREQYF	TGTGCCAGCAGTCTCAGGACTGGGATCAGGGAGCAGTACTTC
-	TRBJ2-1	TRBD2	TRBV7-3	CASSSGLAPYNEQFF	TGTGCCAGCAGCTCGGGACTAGCGCCCTACAATGAGCAGTTCTTC
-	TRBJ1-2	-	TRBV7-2	CASSPRDGLGGYTF	TGTGCCAGCAGCCCTCGGGACGGCCTGGGGGGCTACACCTTC
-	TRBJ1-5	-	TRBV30	CAWALDSPRQPQHF	TGTGCCTGGGCCCTGGACAGCCCTCGTCAGCCCCAGCATTTT
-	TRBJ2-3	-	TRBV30	CAWIERGADTQYF	TGTGCCTGGATTGAAAGGGGAGCAGATACGCAGTATTTT
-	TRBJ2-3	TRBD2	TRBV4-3	CASSQGLAGGTTDTQYF	TGCGCCAGCAGCCAGGGACTAGCGGGGGGGACCACAGATACGCAGTATTTT
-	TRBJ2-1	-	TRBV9	CASRGGNEQFF	TGTGCCAGCAGAGGGGGCAATGAGCAGTTCTTC
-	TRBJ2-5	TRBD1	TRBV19	CASSKRQGAETQYF	TGTGCCAGTAGTAAGAGACAGGGGGCTGAGACCCAGTACTTC
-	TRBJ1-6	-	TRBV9	CASSGDFYNSPLHF	TGTGCCAGCAGTGGGGATTTCTATAATTCACCCCTCCACTTT
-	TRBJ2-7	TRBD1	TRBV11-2	CASSDRGSYEQYF	TGTGCCAGCAGCGACAGGGGCTCCTACGAGCAGTACTTC
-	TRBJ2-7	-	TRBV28	CASSTLTGTPYEQYF	TGTGCCAGCAGTACCCTGACGGGGACCCCCTACGAGCAGTACTTC
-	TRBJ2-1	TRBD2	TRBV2	CASSAGLAGGVEQFF	TGTGCCAGCAGCGCGGGACTAGCGGGAGGCGTTGAGCAGTTCTTC
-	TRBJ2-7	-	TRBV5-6	CASRDKFQPPYEQYF	TGTGCCAGCAGGGATAAGTTCCAACCCCCCTACGAGCAGTACTTC
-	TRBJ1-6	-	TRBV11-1	CASSPTVDWSNSPLHF	TGTGCCAGCAGCCCAACAGTAGATTGGAGTAATTCACCCCTCCACTTT
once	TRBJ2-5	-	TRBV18	CASSPPGFGETQYF	TGTGCCAGCTCACCACCGGGGTTCGGGGAGACCCAGTACTTC
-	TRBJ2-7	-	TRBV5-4	CASSLIPNEQYF	TGTGCCAGCAGCTTGATTCCCAACGAGCAGTACTTC
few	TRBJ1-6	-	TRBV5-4	CASSPPTGDNSPLHF	TGTGCCAGCAGCCCCCCGACGGGCGATAATTCACCCCTCCACTTT
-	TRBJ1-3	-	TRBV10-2	CASSEQGSGNTIYF	TGCGCCAGCAGTGAGCAGGGGTCTGGAAACACCATATATTTT
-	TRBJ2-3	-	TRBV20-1	CSGSQDYTQYF	TGCAGTGGGTCACAGGATTATACGCAGTATTTT
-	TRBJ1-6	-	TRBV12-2	CASRRRGAATRLNSPLHF	TGTGCAAGTCGCCGAAGGGGGGCCGCGACACGGTTAAATTCACCCCTCCACTTT
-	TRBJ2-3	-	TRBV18	CASSLGTHTDTQYF	TGTGCCAGCTCACTGGGGACACACACAGATACGCAGTATTTT
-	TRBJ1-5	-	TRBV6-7	CASTIRSQPQHF	TGTGCCAGCACCATAAGGAGTCAGCCCCAGCATTTT
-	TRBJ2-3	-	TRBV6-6	CASSYPRTSDTQYF	TGTGCCAGCAGTTACCCCCGGACCTCGGATACGCAGTATTTT
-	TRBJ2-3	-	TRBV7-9	CASSSFREVTDTQYF	TGTGCCAGCAGCTCATTCAGGGAGGTCACAGATACGCAGTATTTT
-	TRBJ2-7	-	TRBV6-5	CASSYSGLAPSYEQYF	TGTGCCAGCAGTTACTCTGGGCTCGCCCCCTCCTACGAGCAGTACTTC
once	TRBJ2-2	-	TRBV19	CASSVGVNTGELFF	TGTGCCAGTAGTGTGGGGGTGAACACCGGGGAGCTGTTTTTT
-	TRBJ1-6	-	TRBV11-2	CASSSPGFSPLHF	TGTGCCAGCAGCTCGCCCGGGTTTTCACCCCTCCACTTT
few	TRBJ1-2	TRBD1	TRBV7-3	CASSPGGARNGYTF	TGTGCCAGCAGCCCAGGGGGCGCTCGGAATGGCTACACCTTC
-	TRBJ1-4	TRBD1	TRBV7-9	CASGPGQGSEKLFF	TGTGCCAGCGGGCCGGGACAGGGAAGCGAAAAACTGTTTTTT
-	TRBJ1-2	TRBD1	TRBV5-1	CASSLGDSGANYGYTF	TGCGCCAGCAGCTTGGGGGACAGCGGAGCTAACTATGGCTACACCTTC
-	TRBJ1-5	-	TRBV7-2	CASSLAREGPQHF	TGTGCCAGCAGCTTAGCGCGGGAGGGACCCCAGCATTTT
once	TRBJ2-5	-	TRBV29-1	CSGTHQETQYF	TGCAGCGGAACCCACCAAGAGACCCAGTACTTC
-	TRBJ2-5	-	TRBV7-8	CASSLGGLIQETQYF	TGTGCCAGCTCCTTAGGGGGGCTCATCCAAGAGACCCAGTACTTC
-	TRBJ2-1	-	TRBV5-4	CASSPPRGHEQFF	TGTGCCAGCAGCCCGCCTCGGGGCCATGAGCAGTTCTTC
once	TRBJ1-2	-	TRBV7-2	CASSLGSAGRVLNGYTF	TGTGCCAGCAGCTTAGGATCTGCAGGAAGGGTTTTAAATGGCTACACCTTC
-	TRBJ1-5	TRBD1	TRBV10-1	CASERPGQGREQPQHF	TGCGCCAGTGAAAGGCCGGGACAGGGGAGGGAACAGCCCCAGCATTTT
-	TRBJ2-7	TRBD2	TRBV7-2	CASSVSGASSYEQYF	TGTGCCAGCAGCGTTAGCGGGGCGAGCTCCTACGAGCAGTACTTC
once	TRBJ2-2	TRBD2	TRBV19	CASSSAGGNTGELFF	TGTGCCAGTAGCTCTGCGGGAGGTAACACCGGGGAGCTGTTTTTT
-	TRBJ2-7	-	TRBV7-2	CASSSSPGYEQYF	TGTGCCAGCAGTTCTAGCCCTGGGTACGAGCAGTACTTC
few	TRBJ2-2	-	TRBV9	CASSRVTGELFF	TGTGCCAGCAGTCGGGTCACCGGGGAGCTGTTTTTT
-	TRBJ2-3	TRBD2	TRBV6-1	CASSGGLAVTDTQYF	TGTGCCAGCAGTGGGGGACTAGCGGTCACAGATACGCAGTATTTT
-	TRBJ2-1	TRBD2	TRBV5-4	CASGFSGRAEHEQFF	TGTGCCAGCGGATTTAGCGGGAGGGCCGAGCATGAGCAGTTCTTC
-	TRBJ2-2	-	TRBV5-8	CASSLGVHTGELFF	TGTGCCAGCAGCTTGGGGGTCCACACCGGGGAGCTGTTTTTT
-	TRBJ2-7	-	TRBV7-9	CASSPPATGGSYEQYF	TGTGCCAGCAGTCCTCCCGCCACAGGCGGGTCCTACGAGCAGTACTTC
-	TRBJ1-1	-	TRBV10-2	CASSPRDTEAFF	TGCGCCAGCAGCCCCAGGGACACTGAAGCTTTCTTT
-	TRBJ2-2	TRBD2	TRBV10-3	CAISESTGGTNTGELFF	TGTGCCATCAGTGAGTCGACGGGGGGGACGAACACCGGGGAGCTGTTTTTT
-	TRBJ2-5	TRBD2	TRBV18	CASSPFQRGQETQYF	TGTGCCAGCTCACCGTTTCAGCGGGGCCAAGAGACCCAGTACTTC